A single sample gave rise to the 13 T cell receptor beta chains below, sequenced in a study of CD8 T cells in Susac syndrome. An amount of RNA that ranged from roughly 0.5 to 1 ug was reverse transcribed with random hexamers. TCRdb re-derived calls from the immunoSEQ multiplex PCR reads in MiXCR, one entry per CDR3 protein. There are 150,000 or so distinct CDR3 sequences in the sample; 85% to 95% occur only once, and roughly 0.14% lies in the top ten. The sequenced sample consisted of CD4+ T cells from PBMCs. These receptors all stem from a human donor with Susac syndrome.

This rearrangement joins TRBV12-3 or TRBV12-4 to TRBJ1-5; D gene uncertain. Trimming pared 3 bases from V and 6 bases from J, leaving 6 bases between. This CDR3 comprises 12 residues. CDR3 protein: CASSFEGQPQHF. CDR3 DNA sequence: TGTGCCAGCAGTTTCGAGGGTCAGCCCCAGCATTTT.

This rearrangement joins TRBV18 to TRBJ1-1; 8 bases agree with TRBD1. Trimming at V came to 4 bases and at J to 4 bases, leaving 8 bases not matched to a gene. The CDR3 loop spans 15 amino acids. The germline V gene has CDR1 KGHSH and CDR2 LQKENI. The CDR3 bases are TGTGCCAGCTCACGTGGACAGGGACGTGGCACTGAAGCTTTCTTT. Translation gives CASSRGQGRGTEAFF.

The rearrangement joins TRBV10-3 to TRBJ1-2; no clear D. Germline CDR1 is ENHRY and CDR2 is SYGVKD. V was pared by 6 bases and J by 1 base, with 12 bases between. The CDR3 spans 14 residues. The DNA for the CDR3 is TGTGCCATCAGCAGACCGGCCGTTAACTATGGCTACACCTTC. Protein: CAISRPAVNYGYTF.

The chain links TRBV27 to TRBJ2-7; 7 positions agree with TRBD1. Germline loops: CDR1 MNHEY, CDR2 SMNVEV (reference sequence). V shed 6 bases, J shed 2 bases, and the junction held 7 bases outside the gene matches. This CDR3 is built from 14 residues. The CDR3 nucleotides read TGTGCCAGCAGCAGAGGGGACAGCCCCTACGAGCAGTACTTC. Translation: CASSRGDSPYEQYF.

The chain carries TRBV9 and TRBJ2-1; D assignment may be TRBD1 or TRBD2 (5 bases each). CDR3 size: 15 residues. Trimming left V 4 bases short and J 8 bases short, with 19 bases between. CDR1 and CDR2 (germline): SGDLS, YYNGEE. The CDR3 nucleotides are TGTGCCAGCAGCACCCTCGCCGGGGCCGGCTATGAGCAGTTCTTC. It translates to CASSTLAGAGYEQFF.

The chain carries TRBV4-1 and TRBJ2-3, with a tentative D call TRBD2 (5 bases). Trimming took 6 bases from V and 1 from J, leaving 8 bases between them. The V gene's germline CDR1 is MGHRA and CDR2 YSYEKL. The CDR3 loop spans 13 amino acids. The CDR3 here is CASRLAGTDTQYF. CDR3 DNA: TGCGCCAGCAGGCTAGCTGGCACAGATACGCAGTATTTT.

The chain couples TRBV29-1 to TRBJ1-1; D remains unclear. V was clipped by 2 bases and J by 6 bases, with 10 bases between them. Germline loops: CDR1 SQVTM, CDR2 ANQGSEA. The CDR3 runs to 12 residues. CDR3 sequence: CSVETNIAEAFF. In DNA, the CDR3 is TGCAGCGTTGAAACAAATATCGCTGAAGCTTTCTTT.

The V gene is TRBV2, the J gene TRBJ2-1, with a tentative D call TRBD2 (7 bases). Germline-derived CDR1 and CDR2 are SNHLY and FYNNEI. This CDR3 is built from 18 residues. Trimming cost V 7 bases and J 0 bases, with 22 bases left between them. CDR3 amino acids: CASNWRGPPRSSYNEQFF. The CDR3 nucleotides read TGTGCCAGCAATTGGCGGGGGCCCCCGAGAAGCTCCTACAATGAGCAGTTCTTC.

This clonotype was seen only once. The chain links TRBV2 to TRBJ2-1; 7 nucleotides match TRBD1. This CDR3 region has 15 residues. Trimming at V came to 6 bases and at J to 5 bases, leaving 10 bases not matched to a gene. Germline CDR1 is SNHLY and CDR2 is FYNNEI. As DNA, the CDR3 is TGTGCCAGCAGCGTAAGACAGGGTAACCACAATGAGCAGTTCTTC. Translating gives CASSVRQGNHNEQFF.

The chain joins TRBV7-9 to TRBJ2-7; the D gene is possibly TRBD1 (6 bases). The CDR3 totals 15 residues. The germline V and J ends were trimmed by 0 bases and 0 bases, with 9 bases remaining between them. CDR1 is SEHNR and CDR2 is FQNEAQ in the germline V gene (reference sequence). CDR3 region: CASSLAGGFSYEQYF. In DNA form, the CDR3 reads TGTGCCAGCAGCTTAGCTGGGGGCTTCTCCTACGAGCAGTACTTC.

This chain uses TRBV2 with TRBJ1-6; possibly TRBD1 for D (6 bases). The CDR3 runs 14 residues. The germline V gene encodes CDR1 SNHLY and CDR2 FYNNEI. Trimming took 2 bases from V and 8 from J, leaving 10 bases between them. CDR3 protein: CASSEHRADSPLHF. CDR3 nucleotide sequence: TGTGCCAGCAGTGAACACAGGGCTGATTCACCCCTCCACTTT.

The chain combines TRBV29-1 with TRBJ2-3; no clear D gene. The V gene lost 6 bases and the J gene lost 5 bases, with 9 bases spanning the gap. Germline lookup yields CDR1 SQVTM and CDR2 ANQGSEA. This CDR3 has 11 residues. The CDR3 nucleotides are TGCAGCGTGGAAATTAGAGATACGCAGTATTTT. It encodes CSVEIRDTQYF.

The chain joins TRBV2 to TRBJ2-5, with a tentative D call TRBD2 (5 bases). From germline, CDR1 is SNHLY and CDR2 FYNNEI. The CDR3 has 14 residues. Trimming took 5 bases from V and 9 from J, leaving 19 bases between them. CDR3 residues: CASSPDPGVPAQYF. CDR3 coding DNA: TGTGCCAGCAGTCCTGATCCCGGGGTACCGGCCCAGTACTTC.